Below, 10 T cell receptor beta chains from the same sample are listed, as sequenced in a study of T-cell reconstitution after alpha-beta-depleted transplantation in children. As it was prepared, the TCRbeta library received unique molecular identifiers. TCRdb passed the PCR reads through MiXCR, listing each CDR3 protein once. The data contain about 640,000 distinct CDR3 sequences, roughly 17% of them seen just once; the ten biggest clones take up 0.9% to 1.2%. Specimen: PBMCs from the stem cell graft donor, collected from the stem cell graft. The receptors originated from a human donor who donated a stem cell graft to a child with acute myeloid leukemia.

This CDR3 reads CATSDLSEVNTGELFF. The CDR3 coding sequence is TGTGCCACCAGTGATTTATCCGAGGTCAACACCGGGGAGCTGTTTTTT. This chain connects TRBV24-1 to TRBJ2-2; D call uncertain. Trimming removed 1 base at V and 2 bases at J, with 10 bases between. The germline gives CDR1 KGHDR, CDR2 SFDVKD. The CDR3 covers 16 residues.

This clonotype was seen ten or more times. This chain links TRBV20-1 with TRBJ2-3; 8 bases line up with TRBD1. The trim removed 3 bases at V and 4 bases at J, leaving 9 bases unmatched. The CDR3 spans 15 residues. Germline V CDR1 and CDR2: DFQATT, SNEGSKA (reference sequence). In DNA form, the CDR3 reads TGCAGTGCTAGGCAAGGACAGGGTAGGGCAGATACGCAGTATTTT. Translation gives CSARQGQGRADTQYF.

This clonotype was seen many times. J is TRBJ2-1 and V is TRBV20-1; D gene unclear. Trimming shortened V by 1 base and J by 0 bases, and 7 bases separated the two germline ends. Germline values: CDR1 DFQATT, CDR2 SNEGSKA (reference sequence). The CDR3 extends over 14 amino acids. This CDR3 is CSARVGFSYNEQFF. DNA of the CDR3: TGCAGTGCTAGAGTAGGATTCTCCTACAATGAGCAGTTCTTC.

This clonotype was observed many times. This chain's CDR3 is CASSTFGDGRGERSTDTQYF. DNA of the CDR3: TGTGCCAGCAGTACCTTCGGCGATGGTCGGGGGGAGAGAAGCACAGATACGCAGTATTTT. The chain recombines TRBV12-3 or TRBV12-4 with TRBJ2-3, with 7 positions matching TRBD2. Trimming cost V 5 bases and J 0 bases; bases outside gene matches: 20. CDR3 length: 20 amino acids.

This clonotype has more than one count but fewer than ten. This chain joins TRBV24-1 and TRBJ2-7; D is uncertain. The CDR3 length is 13 residues. Germline V gene data show CDR1 as KGHDR and CDR2 as SFDVKD. Trimming took off 4 bases at V and 6 bases at J, with 12 bases between the two ends. The CDR3 region has the DNA TGTGCCACCAGTGAGGGCCGAGTCGGCGAGCAGTACTTC. It specifies CATSEGRVGEQYF.

The rearrangement uses TRBV5-1 and TRBJ2-2; D is unclear. V lost 0 bases to trimming and J lost 4 bases, with 7 bases between them. Germline-derived CDR1 and CDR2 are SGHRS and YFSETQ. This CDR3 comprises 14 residues. DNA of the CDR3: TGCGCCAGCAGCTTGGTTGGTTTCACCGGGGAGCTGTTTTTT. Protein product: CASSLVGFTGELFF.

A remark on this clonotype: This could be a read error, since a much larger clone is one nucleotide away. The V gene is TRBV6-1, the J gene TRBJ2-3, with TRBD1 matching 9 bases. The length of the CDR3 is 15 residues. The germline V gene encodes CDR1 MNHNS and CDR2 SASEGT. The trim removed 5 bases at V and 5 bases at J, leaving 8 bases unmatched. The CDR3 DNA is TGTGCCAGCAGTCAAGGGACAGGGCGTAAAGATACGCAGTATTTT. It specifies CASSQGTGRKDTQYF.

The sample holds a few counts of this clonotype. The CDR3 DNA sequence: TGCAGCGTTGAACCGAAGGTCAATGAAAAACTGTTTTTT. Its translation is CSVEPKVNEKLFF. The chain joins TRBV29-1 to TRBJ1-4; D gene ambiguous. CDR3 size: 13 residues. Germline values: CDR1 SQVTM, CDR2 ANQGSEA. The V gene lost 2 bases and the J gene lost 5 bases, with 9 bases spanning the gap.

In this sample, this clonotype turned up a few times. The genes are TRBV7-9 and TRBJ1-3; D gene uncertain. With 11 bases removed from V and 0 bases from J, the gap between germline ends came to 8 bases. Germline CDR1 SEHNR, CDR2 FQNEAQ (reference sequence). There are 12 residues in the CDR3. In nucleotides, the CDR3 is TGTGCCGCTGGAGGCTCTGGAAACACCATATATTTT. Its translation: CAAGGSGNTIYF.

Details on this clonotype: This clone may be a read error of a much larger clone one base away. V and J are TRBV20-1 and TRBJ1-4; D gene uncertain. Germline V gene data show CDR1 as DFQATT and CDR2 as SNEGSKA (reference sequence). CDR3 size: 10 residues. The DNA of the CDR3 is TGCAGTGCTAGTAGTGAAAGACTGTTTTTT. This sequence encodes CSASSERLFF.